Described below is a single TCR beta chain sequence and its context. What it binds is unknown. This record belongs to a study of T cell responses to AZD1222 COVID-19 vaccine. Sequenced by immunoSEQ multiplex PCR; TCRdb stores in-frame clones only, minus some. The sample carries about 85,000 clones, 88% recorded once. Study-wide points: Unmutated regions of variants are reportedly targeted by nearly half of spike-specific TCRs.

The ends were cut back, 1 base at V and 6 bases at J, with 13 bases in the middle. Germline values: CDR1 SEHNR, CDR2 FQNEAQ (reference sequence). CDR3 length: 14 residues. The genes are TRBV7-9 and TRBJ2-7; possible D gene TRBD1, 6 bases. The source material was peripheral blood, sampled on day 0 of AZD1222 vaccination. The receptor's source is an adult in good health. The CDR3 loop reads CASSLGGGGLEQYF. The CDR3 nucleotides read TGTGCCAGCAGCTTAGGAGGGGGTGGGCTCGAGCAGTACTTC. Complete variable domain (other parts from reference TRBV7-9 and TRBJ2-7): DTGVSQNPRHKITKRGQNVTFRCDPISEHNRLYWYRQTLGQGPEFLTYFQNEAQLEKSRLLSDRFSAERPKGSFSTLEIQRTEQGDSAMYLCASSLGGGGLEQYFGPGTRLTVT.